The 5 T cell receptor beta chains below all came from one sample that was sequenced in a study of OX40 agonist ivuxolimab in advanced cancers. Clones were sequenced by immunoSEQ multiplex PCR, and TCRdb holds only the in-frame ones, with some missing. The sample includes 110,000 or so clones, approximately 90% seen only once; the top ten take approximately 0.63%. Specimen: CD4+ or CD8+ T cells sorted from blood, collected in a trial of the OX40 agonist ivuxolimab. The receptors derive from an adult with an advanced solid tumor such as melanoma, head and neck, liver or kidney cancer.

This clone was seen a single time. V gene TRBV18 combines with J gene TRBJ2-3; 8 nucleotides align to TRBD2. Germline CDR1 reads KGHSH; CDR2 reads LQKENI. V dropped 5 bases and J dropped 3; count of bases not matched to a gene: 10. CDR3 length: 16 amino acids. The chain's CDR3 is CASSGRLAQSTDTQYF. The CDR3 coding sequence is TGTGCCAGCTCAGGTAGACTAGCGCAATCTACAGATACGCAGTATTTT.

This clone was recorded only once. The rearrangement joins TRBV11-2 to TRBJ2-4; 12 nucleotides match TRBD2. This CDR3 has 18 amino acids. Trimming cost V 5 bases and J 1 base; bases outside gene matches: 9. Per the germline V gene, CDR1 is SGHAT and CDR2 is FQNNGV. The CDR3 is CASSRTSGVGVAKNIQYF. As DNA, the CDR3 is TGTGCCAGCAGCCGGACTAGCGGGGTCGGGGTGGCCAAAAACATTCAGTACTTC.

The chain recombines TRBV5-1 with TRBJ2-3; tentative D call: TRBD1 (5 bases). The V end lost 4 bases, the J end lost 2 bases, and 11 bases lay between the germline ends. The germline CDR1 and CDR2 sequences are SGHRS and YFSETQ. The CDR3 runs 14 residues. The CDR3 spells CASSEDSLTDTQYF. The CDR3 bases are TGCGCCAGCAGCGAAGACAGCCTCACAGATACGCAGTATTTT.

The rearrangement links TRBV7-6 to TRBJ2-1; 9 nucleotides align to TRBD2. This CDR3 comprises 16 residues. After removal of 4 bases from V and 9 bases from J, the junction contained 13 bases not matched to a gene. Germline V gene data show CDR1 as SGHVS and CDR2 as FNYEAQ. The CDR3 sequence is CASSYVAGAGEGEQFF. The CDR3 DNA is TGTGCCAGCAGCTATGTAGCGGGAGCCGGTGAGGGTGAGCAGTTCTTC.

V is TRBV10-3 and J is TRBJ2-7; tentative D call: TRBD1 (5 bases). Trimming stripped 6 bases from V and 2 bases from J, with 8 bases between. The CDR3 has 12 amino acids. Germline V gene sequence: CDR1 ENHRY, CDR2 SYGVKD. The CDR3 loop reads CAIRGVTYEQYF. CDR3 coding DNA: TGTGCCATCAGAGGGGTGACCTACGAGCAGTACTTC.